This TCR beta chain was captured in a study of blood T cell repertoires in COVID-19 (dated by TCRdb to the early 2020s). A note on the overall study: The collaborator samples originated in the United States, Italy and Spain and spanned the acute and convalescent phases of COVID-19. Samples came from the ongoing ImmuneRACE study (first 160 participants) plus 1,254 subjects from 6 global collaborators. The repertoires were released in a freely available public database meant as a resource for research on the immune response to SARS-CoV-2. Subjects who had been exposed to COVID-19, were actively infected with it, or had recovered from it provided the deeply sampled blood TCRbeta repertoires that made up the dataset. A de-identified subject ID, COVID-19 status, age in years and sex were almost always included in the sample metadata. HLA class I and class II types, where available, came from metadata supplied by the sample provider rather than from assay-based typing. The material from the prospective study consisted of cDNA or gDNA derived from T cells, B-cell-depleted T cells, or PBMCs.

Broad study findings and their caveats: The amount of clinical and demographic metadata varied by source and participant and was provided uncurated.

The V and J ends are trimmed by 3 bases and 4 bases, leaving 8 bases between them. From its cysteine to its phenylalanine, the CDR3 spans 13 amino acids. Only the CDR3 part of the read is kept: 39 bases, read in frame from the first base. Sequences LGHDT (CDR1) and YNNKEL (CDR2) are obtained from the germline V gene (reference sequence). TCRbeta CDR3 regions were amplified from genomic DNA using the immunoSEQ Assay, a bias-controlled multiplex PCR. The published analysis was carried out like this. The number of nucleated cells in each sample was estimated by amplification of reference gene primers within the assay. To quantify the absolute abundance of each unique TCRbeta CDR3 rearrangement, sequence reads were collapsed and filtered. Productive Simpson clonality was computed per sample as the square root of Simpson's diversity index over productive rearrangements. TCRdb's version of the immuneACCESS table is confined to in-frame rearrangements and falls short of the full clone set. An unresolved V gene accounts for under half of the shortfall where checked; the remainder is of unknown origin. Clonal size and the V and J genes are those of that table, whereas D and trimming came from the DNA. The sample data list 200,000 to 250,000 clones, and roughly 84% of these were observed just once. The top ten clonotypes cover about 3.9% of the sample.

The collaborating institutions used their own protocols to collect whole blood in K2EDTA tubes. For TCRbeta analysis, collaborators shipped samples in one of three forms: frozen whole blood, isolated PBMCs, or DNA extracted from either of those sample types. Points on this clone: No antigen is known for it. Base qualities are not provided; no much larger clone lies one nucleotide away.

This receptor was identified in a woman older than 75 with acute or convalescent COVID-19. Sequencing was done on a sample of peripheral blood. The receptor chain draws on TRBV3-1 (or the pseudogene TRBV3-2) and TRBJ2-3; the D gene lacks a confident call. The bases read TGTGCCAGCAGCCACGCATCAGCAGATACGCAGTATTTT. It translates as CASSHASADTQYF.